The 26 T cell receptor beta chains reported below all come from one sample, sequenced in a study of response to subunit inactivated influenza vaccine. From the RT-PCR reads, TCRdb called clonotypes with MiXCR, one entry per CDR3 protein. This sample has more than 400,000 distinct CDR3 sequences; roughly 9.7% occur once, and the top ten carry around 12%. Sequencing used PBMCs from blood, obtained roughly 47 days after vaccination. These receptors all come from a man in his forties or fifties who received an inactivated influenza vaccine.

V gene TRBV10-3 combines with J gene TRBJ2-7, with D perhaps being TRBD1 or TRBD2 (5 bases each). Trimming removed 2 bases from V and 3 bases from J, with 14 bases in between. In germline, CDR1 is ENHRY, CDR2 SYGVKD. The CDR3 length is 15 residues. The chain's CDR3 is CAISEPPRGRYEQYF. The CDR3 region has the DNA TGTGCCATCAGTGAGCCGCCGAGGGGTCGCTACGAGCAGTACTTC.

This clonotype was seen more than once but under ten times. The rearrangement links TRBV10-3 to TRBJ2-7; the D call may be TRBD1 or TRBD2 (7 bases each). Trimming took 4 bases from V and 3 from J, leaving 19 bases between them. This CDR3 is built from 16 residues. The V gene's germline CDR1 is ENHRY and CDR2 SYGVKD. The CDR3 sequence: CAISGSDREGYYEQYF. For the CDR3, the DNA is TGTGCCATCAGTGGATCAGACAGGGAGGGCTACTACGAGCAGTACTTC.

This clonotype has a handful of counts. The chain carries TRBV6-1 and TRBJ2-2; the D is unclear. The CDR3 is 11 residues long. The germline V and J ends were trimmed by 6 bases and 6 bases, with 5 bases remaining between them. Per germline, CDR1 MNHNS and CDR2 SASEGT. CDR3 loop: CASRLPGELFF. CDR3 DNA: TGTGCCAGCAGGCTCCCCGGGGAGCTGTTTTTT.

The rearrangement links TRBV5-1 to TRBJ2-3; D is uncertain. The germline gives CDR1 SGHRS, CDR2 YFSETQ. CDR3 length equals 14 residues. The V gene lost 0 bases and the J gene lost 6 bases, with 11 bases spanning the gap. CDR3 sequence: CASSLVQRTDTQYF. The CDR3 DNA reads as TGCGCCAGCAGCTTGGTACAAAGAACGGATACGCAGTATTTT.

This clonotype was detected ten times or more. V usage is TRBV12-3 or TRBV12-4 and J usage is TRBJ2-7, with D tentatively TRBD2 (6 bases). V lost 5 bases, J lost 1 base, and 15 bases lay in between. The CDR3 contains 15 residues. CDR3 amino acids: CASSPRTTASYEQYF. The CDR3 nucleotides are TGTGCCAGCAGTCCAAGGACTACTGCTTCCTACGAGCAGTACTTC.

DNA of the CDR3: TGCGCCAGCAGCTTGGTCAGTCCCTTACAAGAGACCCAGTACTTC. It codes for CASSLVSPLQETQYF. The chain recombines TRBV5-1 with TRBJ2-5; D uncertain. CDR1 is SGHRS and CDR2 is YFSETQ in the germline V gene. V lost 0 bases to trimming and J lost 2 bases, with 11 bases between them. The CDR3 is made up of 15 amino acids.

The chain links TRBV7-6 to TRBJ2-5, with D possibly TRBD2 on 5 matching bases. Germline CDR1 and CDR2: SGHVS and FNYEAQ. Trimming left V 2 bases short and J 3 bases short, with 13 bases between. This CDR3 spans 15 amino acids. In DNA, the CDR3 is TGTGCCAGCAGCTTACGGGGAAGTAGGGAAGAGACCCAGTACTTC. As protein: CASSLRGSREETQYF.

Many counts were recorded for this clonotype. The chain joins TRBV15 to TRBJ2-1; 9 bases are a match to TRBD2. The CDR3 length is 17 residues. The ends lost 3 bases at V and 5 bases at J; junction bases unmatched: 11. Germline assignment: CDR1 LNHNV and CDR2 YYDKDF (reference sequence). Here the CDR3 DNA reads TGTGCCACCAGCAGTGGTATTAGCGGGAGACCTCACAATGAGCAGTTCTTC. It is translated as CATSSGISGRPHNEQFF.

V usage is TRBV12-3 or TRBV12-4 and J usage is TRBJ2-1; either TRBD1 or TRBD2 may fit D (6 bases each). The CDR3 has 13 amino acids. Deletions cut 2 bases from V and 8 bases from J, with 10 bases between. The CDR3 coding sequence is TGTGCCAGCAGTTTATCGGGGGCCGATGAGCAGTTCTTC. It yields the protein CASSLSGADEQFF.

This clonotype has more than one count but fewer than ten. This chain joins TRBV5-5 and TRBJ2-2, with 10 bases that match TRBD2. Trimming took 4 bases from V and 5 from J; bases not matched to a gene: 8. CDR3 length: 16 residues. Germline-derived CDR1 and CDR2 are SGHKS and YYEKEE (reference sequence). This CDR3 reads CASSPGVAGGTGELFF. Here the CDR3 DNA reads TGTGCCAGCAGCCCCGGTGTAGCGGGGGGAACCGGGGAGCTGTTTTTT.

CDR3 loop: CSAPSAGSYEQYF. CDR3 coding DNA: TGCAGTGCCCCTTCGGCGGGGTCCTACGAGCAGTACTTC. V and J are TRBV20-1 and TRBJ2-7, with D maybe TRBD2 (6 bases). V was cut by 6 bases and J by 1 base, with 13 bases left in between. Germline loops: CDR1 DFQATT, CDR2 SNEGSKA (reference sequence). The CDR3 totals 13 residues.

This clonotype came up a few times. The genes are TRBV11-2 and TRBJ2-4; D perhaps matches TRBD2 (5 bases). In germline, CDR1 is SGHAT, CDR2 FQNNGV. Trimming left V 1 base short and J 8 bases short, with 12 bases between. This CDR3 contains 14 residues. In DNA, the CDR3 is TGTGCCAGCAGCTTAGTTGGAGGTGATTACATTCAGTACTTC. This codes for CASSLVGGDYIQYF.

In this sample, this clonotype turned up a few times. This chain uses TRBV5-1 with TRBJ2-1, with 8 bases lining up with TRBD1. The CDR3 has 17 amino acids. Germline lookup yields CDR1 SGHRS and CDR2 YFSETQ. V lost 2 bases and J lost 5; bases outside the gene matches: 12. As DNA, the CDR3 is TGCGCCAGCAGCTTTTTGCAGGGGGCGCTCCCGAACAATGAGCAGTTCTTC. Its protein is CASSFLQGALPNNEQFF.

This chain links TRBV19 with TRBJ1-5; no clear D. V was shortened by 7 bases and J by 6 bases, with 10 bases between the two germline ends. CDR1 LNHDA and CDR2 SQIVND come from the germline V gene (reference sequence). The CDR3 has 12 amino acids. The DNA for the CDR3 is TGTGCCAGTATGTACGTGGGTCAGCCCCAGCATTTT. This gives the protein CASMYVGQPQHF.

This clonotype was detected many times. The chain employs TRBV28 and TRBJ2-7, with D possibly being TRBD2 (6 bases). The CDR3 contains 16 residues. The V gene lost 3 bases and the J gene lost 2 bases, with 17 bases spanning the gap. Germline loops: CDR1 MDHEN, CDR2 SYDVKM. CDR3 protein: CASSLMRSGDAYEQYF. For the CDR3, the DNA is TGTGCCAGCAGTTTGATGCGTAGCGGTGATGCCTACGAGCAGTACTTC.

This clonotype showed up many times. This chain joins TRBV20-1 and TRBJ2-1; TRBD2 agrees at 8 bases. The CDR3 covers 15 residues. Germline CDR1 reads DFQATT; CDR2 reads SNEGSKA (reference sequence). V shed 3 bases, J shed 1 base, and the junction held 5 bases outside the gene matches. The CDR3, as DNA: TGCAGTGCTAGCCGAGGGACTAGTTCCTACAATGAGCAGTTCTTC. Residues: CSASRGTSSYNEQFF.

The sample holds a few counts of this clonotype. The chain is built from TRBV7-9 and TRBJ1-5; D unresolved. In germline, CDR1 is SEHNR, CDR2 FQNEAQ (reference sequence). Trimming took off 1 base at V and 7 bases at J, with 11 bases between the two ends. This CDR3 region has 14 residues. The CDR3 here is CASSLGMGSQPQHF. As DNA, the CDR3 is TGTGCCAGCAGCTTAGGTATGGGATCCCAGCCCCAGCATTTT.

This clonotype was seen a single time. V usage is TRBV5-5 and J usage is TRBJ2-5, with 7 bases fitting TRBD1. The CDR3 length is 15 residues. Germline values: CDR1 SGHKS, CDR2 YYEKEE (reference sequence). Germline trimming cut 4 bases from V and 4 bases from J; bases unmatched to any gene: 10. Here the CDR3 reads CASSGKWDSAETQYF. The CDR3 DNA sequence: TGTGCCAGCAGCGGCAAATGGGACAGCGCAGAGACCCAGTACTTC.

About this clonotype itself: At one end, the junction sequence differs from germline, possibly due to a read error. The J gene is TRBJ1-2, the V gene TRBV15; tentative D call: TRBD1 (5 bases). In germline, CDR1 is LNHNV, CDR2 YYDKDF (reference sequence). This CDR3 comprises 16 residues. The chain's CDR3 is CATIRDRSDTNYGYTF. The CDR3, as DNA: TGTGCCACCATCAGAGATCGTTCGGACACGAACTATGGCTACACCTTC.

This rearrangement joins TRBV7-2 to TRBJ2-1; D call uncertain. The V end was cut by 4 bases, the J end by 3 bases, with 13 bases between. Germline assignment: CDR1 SGHTA and CDR2 FQGNSA. This CDR3 region has 15 residues. In nucleotides, the CDR3 is TGTGCCAGCAGCTCCACAGCAAGCCACTACAATGAGCAGTTCTTC. Amino acids: CASSSTASHYNEQFF.

This clonotype was counted at least ten times. The rearrangement uses TRBV20-1 and TRBJ1-2; D is possibly TRBD1 (6 bases). V was pared by 0 bases and J by 4 bases, with 15 bases between. Germline loops: CDR1 DFQATT, CDR2 SNEGSKA (reference sequence). The CDR3 has 15 amino acids. The CDR3, as DNA: TGCAGTGCTAGAGATTGGGGCAGGGGTGTCTATGGCTACACCTTC. This encodes CSARDWGRGVYGYTF.

V is TRBV28 and J is TRBJ2-2, with 10 positions matching TRBD2. This CDR3 has 15 residues. Trimming at V came to 10 bases and at J to 5 bases, leaving 10 bases not matched to a gene. Per germline, CDR1 MDHEN and CDR2 SYDVKM. The chain's CDR3 is CATNSGGAGTGELFF. The DNA for the CDR3 is TGTGCCACCAACAGCGGGGGGGCCGGAACCGGGGAGCTGTTTTTT.

As regards this clonotype: The junction departs from germline at one end; a sequencing error may be responsible. This chain joins TRBV7-2 and TRBJ2-3; 9 bases are shared with TRBD2. The CDR3 covers 17 residues. Germline V gene lookup returns CDR1 SGHTA and CDR2 FQGNSA. CDR3 DNA sequence: TGTGCCAGCAGCTTAAGGGTCTGGCGGGAGGGAACAGATACGCAGAATTTT. Translated, it gives CASSLRVWREGTDTQNF.

This clonotype has just a few counts. The J gene is TRBJ2-1, the V gene TRBV25-1; unclear D gene. Trimming stripped 1 base from V and 0 bases from J, with 10 bases between. In germline, CDR1 is MGHDK, CDR2 SYGVNS. This CDR3 has 16 amino acids. The CDR3 nucleotides read TGTGCCAGCAGTGAATTGATGAAGAGCTCCTACAATGAGCAGTTCTTC. It encodes CASSELMKSSYNEQFF.

This clonotype has just a few counts. The gene calls are TRBV7-9 and TRBJ2-7, with TRBD2 identical over 14 bases. This CDR3 is built from 14 residues. From germline, CDR1 is SEHNR and CDR2 FQNEAQ (reference sequence). J lost 6 bases, V lost 5 bases, and 3 bases had no gene match. This CDR3 is CASSPGTSGSEQYF. In nucleotides, the CDR3 is TGTGCCAGCAGCCCCGGGACTAGCGGGAGCGAGCAGTACTTC.

The rearrangement uses TRBV20-1 and TRBJ1-1; D gene uncertain. With 0 bases removed from V and 1 base from J, the gap between germline ends came to 12 bases. CDR1 and CDR2 from the germline V gene are DFQATT and SNEGSKA (reference sequence). The CDR3 runs to 15 residues. CDR3 protein: CSARDLGLRNTEAFF. The CDR3 DNA follows: TGCAGTGCTAGAGATCTGGGCCTGAGGAACACTGAAGCTTTCTTT.